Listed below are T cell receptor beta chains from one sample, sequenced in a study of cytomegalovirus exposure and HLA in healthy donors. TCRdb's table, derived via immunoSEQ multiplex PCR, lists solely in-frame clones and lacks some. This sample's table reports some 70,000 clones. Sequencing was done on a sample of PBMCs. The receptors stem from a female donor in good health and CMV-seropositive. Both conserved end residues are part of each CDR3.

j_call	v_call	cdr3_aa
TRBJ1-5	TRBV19	CASSAGTGTYSNQPQHF
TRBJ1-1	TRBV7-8	CASSQGQPMNTEAFF
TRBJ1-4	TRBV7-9	CASSLRQGQDEKLFF
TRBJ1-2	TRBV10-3	CAIRGAGPRYTF
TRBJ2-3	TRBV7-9	CASSRGLAGKKSDTQYF
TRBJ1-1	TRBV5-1	CASSLGPGMINTEAFF
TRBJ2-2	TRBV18	CASSPRTGGNTGELFF
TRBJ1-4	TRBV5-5	CASSLGRGPNEKLFF
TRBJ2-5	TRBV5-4	CASSPKLAGGRRSQYF
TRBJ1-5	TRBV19	CASRKSGTGDLNQPQHF
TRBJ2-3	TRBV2	CASRGPGQDSTDTQYF
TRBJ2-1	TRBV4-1	CASSQERAGGNQFF
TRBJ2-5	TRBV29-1	CSMWDLNLQETQYF
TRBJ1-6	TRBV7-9	CASSSGISPLHF
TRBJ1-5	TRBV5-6	CASSLGAGGNQPQHF
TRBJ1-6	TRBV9	CASGVGGDNSPLHF
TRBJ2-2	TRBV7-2	CASSLATQNTGELFF
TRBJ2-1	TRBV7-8	CASSLVTVLSYNEQFF
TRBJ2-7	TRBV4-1	CASSQVQGGDEQYF
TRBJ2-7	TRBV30	CAWSGVYEQYF
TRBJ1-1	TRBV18	CASSPGGIPVNTEAFF
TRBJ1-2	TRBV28	CASSPDSPYGYTF
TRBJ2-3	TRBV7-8	CDSSFSETEPEDTDTQYF
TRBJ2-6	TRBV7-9	CASSLAIAGGSGANVLTF
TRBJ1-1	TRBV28	CASTFGVNTEAFF
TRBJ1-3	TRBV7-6	CASSTETGGGNTIYF
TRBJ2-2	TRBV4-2	CASSQDGITSGSLNTGELFF
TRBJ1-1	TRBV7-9	CASSSPSWVGGKGYTEAFF
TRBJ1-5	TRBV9	CASSAQGLSNQPQHF
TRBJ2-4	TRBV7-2	CASSQGWRAAKNIQYF
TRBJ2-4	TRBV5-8	CASTVRKHIQYF
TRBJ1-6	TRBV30	CAWSPTSTGERSPLHF
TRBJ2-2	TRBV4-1	CAQGEDGELFF
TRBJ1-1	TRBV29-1	CSVDQGDTEAFF
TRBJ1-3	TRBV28	CASSLKGTIGNTIYF
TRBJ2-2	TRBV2	CASSEDLAGVSGELFF
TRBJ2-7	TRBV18	CASSPPYGSYEQYF
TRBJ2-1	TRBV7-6	CASSLEDYRQNEQFF
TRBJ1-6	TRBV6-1	CALGRRSYNSPLHF
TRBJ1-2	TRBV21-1	CASSKGWPRQGCSPNYGYTF